This record concerns one TCR beta chain sequence. The CDR3 is 14 amino acids. In germline, CDR1 is LGHNA, CDR2 YSLEER. V lost 4 bases and J 1 base, leaving 7 bases between the germline ends. This sample stems from a study of blood T cell repertoires in COVID-19. Produced via immunoSEQ multiplex PCR; TCRdb's table is partial and in-frame only. The profile shows more than 95,000 clones, roughly 83% of them singletons. The TCR sequence derives from an elderly woman with active or convalescent COVID-19. Sequencing input: peripheral blood. The V and J genes are TRBV4-3 and TRBJ2-2; the D gene is possibly TRBD2 (5 bases). The CDR3 region is CASSPGMNTGELFF. The CDR3 coding sequence is TGCGCCAGCAGCCCCGGGATGAACACCGGGGAGCTGTTTTTT.